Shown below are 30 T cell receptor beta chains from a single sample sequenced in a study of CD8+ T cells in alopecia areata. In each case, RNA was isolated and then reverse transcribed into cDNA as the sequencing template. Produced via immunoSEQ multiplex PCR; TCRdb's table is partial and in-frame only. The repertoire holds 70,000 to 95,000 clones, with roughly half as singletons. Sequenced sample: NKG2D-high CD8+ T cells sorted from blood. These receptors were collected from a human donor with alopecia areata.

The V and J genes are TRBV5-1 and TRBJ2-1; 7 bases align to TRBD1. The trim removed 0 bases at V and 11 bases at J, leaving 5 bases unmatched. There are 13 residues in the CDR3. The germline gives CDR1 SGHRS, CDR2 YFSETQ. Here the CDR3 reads CASSLEGTAKQFF. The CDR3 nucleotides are TGCGCCAGCAGCTTGGAGGGGACAGCGAAGCAGTTCTTC.

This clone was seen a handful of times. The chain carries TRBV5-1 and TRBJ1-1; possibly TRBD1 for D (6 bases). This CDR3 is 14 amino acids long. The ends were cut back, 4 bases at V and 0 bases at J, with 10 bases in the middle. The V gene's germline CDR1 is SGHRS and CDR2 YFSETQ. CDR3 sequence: CASSVTGVNTEAFF. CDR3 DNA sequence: TGCGCCAGCAGCGTGACAGGAGTGAACACTGAAGCTTTCTTT.

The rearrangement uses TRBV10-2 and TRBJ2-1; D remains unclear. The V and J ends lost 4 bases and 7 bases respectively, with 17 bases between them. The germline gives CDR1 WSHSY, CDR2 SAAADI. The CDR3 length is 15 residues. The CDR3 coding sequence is TGCGCCAGCAGTGCATCAAGGAGAGACGGGAATGAGCAGTTCTTC. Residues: CASSASRRDGNEQFF.

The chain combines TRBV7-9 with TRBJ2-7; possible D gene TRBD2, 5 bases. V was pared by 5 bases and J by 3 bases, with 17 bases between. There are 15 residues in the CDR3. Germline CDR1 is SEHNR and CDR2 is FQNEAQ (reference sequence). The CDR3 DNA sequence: TGTGCCAGCAGCCCCCCCCGAGGGAAGATCTACGAGCAGTACTTC. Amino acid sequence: CASSPPRGKIYEQYF.

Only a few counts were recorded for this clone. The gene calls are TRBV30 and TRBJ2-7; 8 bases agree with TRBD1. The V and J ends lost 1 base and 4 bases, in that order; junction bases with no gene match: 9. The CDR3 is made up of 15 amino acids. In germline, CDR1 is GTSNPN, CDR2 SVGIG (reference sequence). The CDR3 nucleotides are TGTGCCTGGAGTGGTCCCTGGACAGGGAAGTACGAGCAGTACTTC. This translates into CAWSGPWTGKYEQYF. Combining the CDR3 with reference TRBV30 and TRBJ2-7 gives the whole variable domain SQTIHQWPATLVQPVGSPLSLECTVEGTSNPNLYWYRQAAGRGLQLLFYSVGIGQISSEVPQNLSASRPQDRQFILSSKKLLLSDSGFYLCAWSGPWTGKYEQYFGPGTRLTVT.

CDR3 amino acids: CASSPAVASNQPQHF. The CDR3 region has the DNA TGCGCCAGCAGCCCAGCCGTGGCGAGCAATCAGCCCCAGCATTTT. This sequence joins TRBV4-3 and TRBJ1-5; D uncertain. Germline V lookup: CDR1 LGHNA, CDR2 YSLEER. The V end lost 4 bases, the J end lost 1 base, and 11 bases lay between the germline ends. The CDR3 runs to 15 residues.

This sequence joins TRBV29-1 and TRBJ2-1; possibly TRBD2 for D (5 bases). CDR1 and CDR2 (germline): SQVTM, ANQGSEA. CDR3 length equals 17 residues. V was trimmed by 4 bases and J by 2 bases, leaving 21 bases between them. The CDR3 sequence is CSVVIFGEASAYNEQFF. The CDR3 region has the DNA TGCAGCGTTGTAATTTTCGGGGAAGCAAGCGCCTACAATGAGCAGTTCTTC.

The CDR3 nucleotides are TGCGCCAGCAGCTTGGCGGGACTAGCGGTCTACGAGCAGTACTTC. Translation: CASSLAGLAVYEQYF. The V and J genes are TRBV5-1 and TRBJ2-7; TRBD2 agrees at 11 bases. The V gene end was trimmed by 0 bases and the J gene end by 3 bases; junction bases not matched to a gene: 2. This CDR3 spans 15 amino acids. The germline CDR1 and CDR2 sequences are SGHRS and YFSETQ.

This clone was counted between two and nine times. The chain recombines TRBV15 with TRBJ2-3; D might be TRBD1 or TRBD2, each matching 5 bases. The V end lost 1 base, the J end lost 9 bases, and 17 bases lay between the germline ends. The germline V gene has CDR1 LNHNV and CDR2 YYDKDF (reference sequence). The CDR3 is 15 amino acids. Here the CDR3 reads CATSRVGTSSGTQYF. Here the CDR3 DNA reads TGTGCCACCAGCAGAGTGGGGACCTCCTCAGGAACGCAGTATTTT.

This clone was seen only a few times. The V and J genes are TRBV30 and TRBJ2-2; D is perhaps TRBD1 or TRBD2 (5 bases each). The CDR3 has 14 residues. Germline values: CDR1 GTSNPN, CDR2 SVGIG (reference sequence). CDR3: CALEIEGRTGELFF. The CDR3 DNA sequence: TGTGCATTGGAGATTGAGGGGCGTACCGGGGAGCTGTTTTTT. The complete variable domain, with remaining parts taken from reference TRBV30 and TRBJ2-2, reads SQTIHQWPATLVQPVGSPLSLECTVEGTSNPNLYWYRQAAGRGLQLLFYSVGIGQISSEVPQNLSASRPQDRQFILSSKKLLLSDSGFYLCALEIEGRTGELFFGEGSRLTVL.

Written as DNA, the CDR3 is TGTGCCAGCAGCGCCCGAACAGGGGCACCTGGGGCCAACGTCCTGACTTTC. Protein sequence: CASSARTGAPGANVLTF. This chain links TRBV7-9 with TRBJ2-6, with 7 bases lining up with TRBD1. There are 17 residues in the CDR3. Germline V CDR1 and CDR2: SEHNR, FQNEAQ (reference sequence). Unmatched junction bases numbered 9, after V lost 5 bases and J lost 2 bases.

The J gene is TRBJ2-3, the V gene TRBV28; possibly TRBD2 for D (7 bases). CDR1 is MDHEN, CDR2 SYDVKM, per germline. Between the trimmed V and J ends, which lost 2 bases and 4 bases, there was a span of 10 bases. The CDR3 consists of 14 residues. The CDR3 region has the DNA TGTGCCAGCAGTTTACGGGGGGCCGCAGATACGCAGTATTTT. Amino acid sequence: CASSLRGAADTQYF. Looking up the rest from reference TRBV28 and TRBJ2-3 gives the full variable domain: DVKVTQSSRYLVKRTGEKVFLECVQDMDHENMFWYRQDPGLGLRLIYFSYDVKMKEKGDIPEGYSVSREKKERFSLILESASTNQTSMYLCASSLRGAADTQYFGPGTRLTVL.

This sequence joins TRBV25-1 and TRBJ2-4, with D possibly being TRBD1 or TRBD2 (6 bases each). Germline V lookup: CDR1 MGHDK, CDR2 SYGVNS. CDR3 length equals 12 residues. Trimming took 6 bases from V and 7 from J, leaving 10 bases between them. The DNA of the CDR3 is TGTGCCAGCAGAGGGGGGCCTAACATTCAGTACTTC. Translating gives CASRGGPNIQYF. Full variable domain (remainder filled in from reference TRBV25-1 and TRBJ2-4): EADIYQTPRYLVIGTGKKITLECSQTMGHDKMYWYQQDPGMELHLIHYSYGVNSTEKGDLSSESTVSRIRTEHFPLTLESARPSHTSQYLCASRGGPNIQYFGAGTRLSVL.

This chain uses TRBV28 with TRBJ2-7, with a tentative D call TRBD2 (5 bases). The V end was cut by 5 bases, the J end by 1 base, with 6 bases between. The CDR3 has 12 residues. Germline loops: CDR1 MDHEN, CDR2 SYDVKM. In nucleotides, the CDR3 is TGTGCCAGCAGTGAGGGATCCTACGAGCAGTACTTC. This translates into CASSEGSYEQYF.

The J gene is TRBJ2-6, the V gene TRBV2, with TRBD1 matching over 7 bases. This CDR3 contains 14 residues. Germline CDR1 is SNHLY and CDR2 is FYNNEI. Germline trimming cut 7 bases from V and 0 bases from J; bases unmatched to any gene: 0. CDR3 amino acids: CASKGASGANVLTF. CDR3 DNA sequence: TGTGCCAGCAAGGGGGCCTCTGGGGCCAACGTCCTGACTTTC.

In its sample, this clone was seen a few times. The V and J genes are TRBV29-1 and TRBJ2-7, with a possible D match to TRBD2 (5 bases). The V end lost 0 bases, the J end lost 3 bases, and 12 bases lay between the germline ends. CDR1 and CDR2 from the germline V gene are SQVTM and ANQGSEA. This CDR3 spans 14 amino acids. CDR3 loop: CSVEDLRGGYEQYF. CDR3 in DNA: TGCAGCGTTGAAGATCTTCGGGGTGGCTACGAGCAGTACTTC.

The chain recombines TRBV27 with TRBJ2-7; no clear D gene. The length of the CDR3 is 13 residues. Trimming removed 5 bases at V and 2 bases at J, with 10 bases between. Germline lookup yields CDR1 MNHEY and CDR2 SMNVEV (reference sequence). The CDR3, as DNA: TGTGCCAGCAGTCCCTCCCGCGCCTACGAGCAGTACTTC. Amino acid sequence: CASSPSRAYEQYF.

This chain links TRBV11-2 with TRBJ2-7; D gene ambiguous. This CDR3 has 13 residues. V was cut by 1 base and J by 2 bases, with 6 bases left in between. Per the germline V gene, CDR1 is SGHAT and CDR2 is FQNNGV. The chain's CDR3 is CASSLGPTYEQYF. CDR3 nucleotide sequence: TGTGCCAGCAGCTTAGGGCCAACCTACGAGCAGTACTTC. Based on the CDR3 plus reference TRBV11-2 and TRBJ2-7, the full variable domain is EAGVAQSPRYKIIEKRQSVAFWCNPISGHATLYWYQQILGQGPKLLIQFQNNGVVDDSQLPKDRFSAERLKGVDSTLKIQPAKLEDSAVYLCASSLGPTYEQYFGPGTRLTVT.

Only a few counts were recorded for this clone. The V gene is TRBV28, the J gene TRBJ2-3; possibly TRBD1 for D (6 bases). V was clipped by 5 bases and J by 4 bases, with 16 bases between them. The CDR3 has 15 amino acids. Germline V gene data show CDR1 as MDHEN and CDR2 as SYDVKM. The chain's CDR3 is CASSPSGDAADTQYF. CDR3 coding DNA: TGTGCCAGCAGTCCCTCAGGGGATGCGGCAGATACGCAGTATTTT.

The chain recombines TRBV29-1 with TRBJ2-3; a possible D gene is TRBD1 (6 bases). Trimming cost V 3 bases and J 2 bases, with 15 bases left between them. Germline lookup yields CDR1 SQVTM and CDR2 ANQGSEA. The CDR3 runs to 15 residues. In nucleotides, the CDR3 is TGCAGCGTTGACTCTATCGGGACATTCACAGATACGCAGTATTTT. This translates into CSVDSIGTFTDTQYF.

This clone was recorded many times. Written as DNA, the CDR3 is TGCGCCAGCAGCTGGGACACTACGAACACCGGGGAGCTGTTTTTT. It yields the protein CASSWDTTNTGELFF. The genes are TRBV5-1 and TRBJ2-2; tentatively, D is TRBD1 (6 bases). The V end was cut by 3 bases, the J end by 0 bases, with 9 bases between. The CDR3 contains 15 residues. CDR1 and CDR2 (germline): SGHRS, YFSETQ.

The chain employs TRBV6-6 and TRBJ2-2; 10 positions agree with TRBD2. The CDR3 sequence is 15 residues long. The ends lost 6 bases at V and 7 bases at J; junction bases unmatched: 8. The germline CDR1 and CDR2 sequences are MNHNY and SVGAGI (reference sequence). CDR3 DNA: TGTGCCAGCAGACTGCTAGCGGGAGCAGTCGGGGAGCTGTTTTTT. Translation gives CASRLLAGAVGELFF.

In DNA form, the CDR3 reads TGTGCCAGCAGTTACCCCGGGACACTCAACACTGAAGCTTTCTTT. Protein: CASSYPGTLNTEAFF. The V gene is TRBV6-6, the J gene TRBJ1-1; D may be TRBD1 (6 bases). The CDR3 length is 15 residues. The germline gives CDR1 MNHNY, CDR2 SVGAGI (reference sequence). V dropped 2 bases and J dropped 2 bases, with 12 bases sitting between them.

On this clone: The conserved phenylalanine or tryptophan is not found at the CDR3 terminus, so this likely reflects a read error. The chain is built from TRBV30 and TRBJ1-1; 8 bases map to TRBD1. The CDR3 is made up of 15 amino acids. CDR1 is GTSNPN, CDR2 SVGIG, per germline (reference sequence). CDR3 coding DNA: TGTGCCTGGCGTGTTGCCCTGACAGGGGATAGTGAAGCTTTCCTT. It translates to CAWRVALTGDSEAFL.

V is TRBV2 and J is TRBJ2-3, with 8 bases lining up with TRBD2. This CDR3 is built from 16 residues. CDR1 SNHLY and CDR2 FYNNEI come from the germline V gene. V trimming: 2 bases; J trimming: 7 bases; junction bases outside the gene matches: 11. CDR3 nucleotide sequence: TGTGCCAGCAGTGAAACCGCCGGGACTAGTCAGCATACGCAGTATTTT. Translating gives CASSETAGTSQHTQYF. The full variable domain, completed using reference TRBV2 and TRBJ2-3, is EPEVTQTPSHQVTQMGQEVILRCVPISNHLYFYWYRQILGQKVEFLVSFYNNEISEKSEIFDDQFSVERPDGSNFTLKIRSTKLEDSAMYFCASSETAGTSQHTQYFGPGTRLTVL.

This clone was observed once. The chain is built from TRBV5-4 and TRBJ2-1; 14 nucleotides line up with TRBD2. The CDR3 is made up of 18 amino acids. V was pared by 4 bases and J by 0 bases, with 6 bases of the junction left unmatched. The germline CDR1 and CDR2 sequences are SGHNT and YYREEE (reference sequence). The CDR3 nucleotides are TGTGCCAGCAGCGCGGTCGGGACTAGCGGGAGCTCCTACAATGAGCAGTTCTTC. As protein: CASSAVGTSGSSYNEQFF.

The CDR3 coding sequence is TGTGCCGCTGGGGGGGGCGGCCAGTACTTC. Translation gives CAAGGGGQYF. This chain links TRBV6-5 with TRBJ2-5, with D tentatively TRBD2 (7 bases). V was trimmed by 11 bases and J by 10 bases, leaving 14 bases between them. Germline loops: CDR1 MNHEY, CDR2 SVGAGI. The CDR3 is 10 amino acids.

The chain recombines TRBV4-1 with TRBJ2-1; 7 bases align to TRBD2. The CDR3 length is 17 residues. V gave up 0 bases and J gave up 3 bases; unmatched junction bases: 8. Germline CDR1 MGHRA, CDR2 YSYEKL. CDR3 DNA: TGCGCCAGCAGCCAAGATAGTCTAGCGGAATACTACAATGAGCAGTTCTTC. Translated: CASSQDSLAEYYNEQFF.

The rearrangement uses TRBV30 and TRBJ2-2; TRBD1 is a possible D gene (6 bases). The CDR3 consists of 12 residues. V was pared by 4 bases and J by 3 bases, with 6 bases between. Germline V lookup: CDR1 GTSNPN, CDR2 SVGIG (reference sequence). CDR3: CAWTGDTGELFF. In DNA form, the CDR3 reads TGTGCCTGGACAGGGGACACCGGGGAGCTGTTTTTT.

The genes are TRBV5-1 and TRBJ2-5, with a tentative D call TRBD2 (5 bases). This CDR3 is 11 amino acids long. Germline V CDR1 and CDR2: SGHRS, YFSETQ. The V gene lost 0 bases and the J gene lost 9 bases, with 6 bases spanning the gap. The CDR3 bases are TGCGCCAGCAGCTTGGAGGAGGCCCAGTACTTC. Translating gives CASSLEEAQYF.